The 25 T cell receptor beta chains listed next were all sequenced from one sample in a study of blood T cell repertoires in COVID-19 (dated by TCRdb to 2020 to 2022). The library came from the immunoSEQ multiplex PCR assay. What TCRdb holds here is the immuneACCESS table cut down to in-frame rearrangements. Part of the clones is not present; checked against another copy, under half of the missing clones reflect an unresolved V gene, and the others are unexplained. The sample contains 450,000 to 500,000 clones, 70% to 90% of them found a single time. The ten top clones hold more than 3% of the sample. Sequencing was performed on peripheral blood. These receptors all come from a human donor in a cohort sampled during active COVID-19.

CDR3 sequence reads: CASSFGGPSGNTIYF. Written as DNA, the CDR3 is TGTGCCAGCAGCTTCGGGGGTCCCTCTGGAAACACCATATATTTT. J is TRBJ1-3 and V is TRBV19, with a possible D match to TRBD1 (5 bases). Trimming removed 9 bases from V and 0 bases from J, with 15 bases in between. The CDR3 totals 15 residues. The germline CDR1 and CDR2 sequences are LNHDA and SQIVND (reference sequence).

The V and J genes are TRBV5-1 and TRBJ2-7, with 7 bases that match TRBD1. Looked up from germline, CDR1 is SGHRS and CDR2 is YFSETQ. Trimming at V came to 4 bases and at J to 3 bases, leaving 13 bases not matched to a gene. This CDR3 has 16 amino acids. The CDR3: CASSITGTEIDYEQYF. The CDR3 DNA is TGCGCCAGCAGCATAACCGGGACAGAAATAGACTACGAGCAGTACTTC.

CDR3 sequence: CASTYAGQGSSGNTIYF. CDR3 nucleotide sequence: TGTGCTAGTACTTACGCGGGACAGGGCAGCTCTGGAAACACCATATATTTT. This chain uses TRBV12-5 with TRBJ1-3; 9 bases align to TRBD1. Germline V lookup: CDR1 LGHNT, CDR2 FRNRAP. The CDR3 length is 17 residues. J was trimmed by 0 bases and V by 8 bases; bases with no gene match: 11.

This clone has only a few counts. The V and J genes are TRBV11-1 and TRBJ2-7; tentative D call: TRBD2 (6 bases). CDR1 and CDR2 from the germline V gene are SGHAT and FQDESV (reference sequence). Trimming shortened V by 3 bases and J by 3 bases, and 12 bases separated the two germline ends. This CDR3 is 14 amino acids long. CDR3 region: CASSLTGVIYEQYF. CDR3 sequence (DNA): TGTGCCAGCAGCTTGACGGGAGTGATCTACGAGCAGTACTTC.

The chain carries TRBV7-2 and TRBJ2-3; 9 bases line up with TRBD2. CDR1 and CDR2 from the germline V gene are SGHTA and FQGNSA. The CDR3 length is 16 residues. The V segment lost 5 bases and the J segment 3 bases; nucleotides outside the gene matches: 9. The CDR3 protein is CASSASGAPRTDTQYF. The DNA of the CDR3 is TGTGCCAGCAGCGCTAGCGGGGCCCCTCGAACAGATACGCAGTATTTT.

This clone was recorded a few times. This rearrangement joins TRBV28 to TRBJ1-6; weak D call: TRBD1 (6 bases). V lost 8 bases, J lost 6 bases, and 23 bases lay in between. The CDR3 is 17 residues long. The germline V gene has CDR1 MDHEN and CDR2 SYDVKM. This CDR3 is CASLPGGGGRFNSPLHF. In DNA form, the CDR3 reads TGTGCCAGCCTTCCCGGGGGCGGGGGGAGGTTTAATTCACCCCTCCACTTT.

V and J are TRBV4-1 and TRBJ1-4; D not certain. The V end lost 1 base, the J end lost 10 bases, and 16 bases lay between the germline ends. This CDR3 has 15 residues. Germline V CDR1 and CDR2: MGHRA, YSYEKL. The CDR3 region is CASSQGQDLKGKLFF. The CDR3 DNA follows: TGCGCCAGCAGCCAAGGCCAGGATCTGAAAGGAAAACTGTTTTTT.

The CDR3 protein is CASSVGQPNTEAFF. The CDR3 DNA reads TGTGCCAGTAGTGTGGGACAGCCGAACACTGAAGCTTTCTTT. This chain uses TRBV19 with TRBJ1-1; 7 nucleotides align to TRBD1. Trimming cost V 5 bases and J 1 base; bases outside gene matches: 4. Germline V CDR1 and CDR2: LNHDA, SQIVND (reference sequence). The CDR3 covers 14 residues.

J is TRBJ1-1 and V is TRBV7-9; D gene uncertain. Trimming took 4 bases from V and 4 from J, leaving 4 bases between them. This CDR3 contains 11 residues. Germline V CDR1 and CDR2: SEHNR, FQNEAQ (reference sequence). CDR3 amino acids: CASSSGTEAFF. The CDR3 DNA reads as TGTGCCAGCAGCTCAGGCACTGAAGCTTTCTTT. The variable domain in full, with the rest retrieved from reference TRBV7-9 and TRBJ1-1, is DTGVSQNPRHKITKRGQNVTFRCDPISEHNRLYWYRQTLGQGPEFLTYFQNEAQLEKSRLLSDRFSAERPKGSFSTLEIQRTEQGDSAMYLCASSSGTEAFFGQGTRLTVV.

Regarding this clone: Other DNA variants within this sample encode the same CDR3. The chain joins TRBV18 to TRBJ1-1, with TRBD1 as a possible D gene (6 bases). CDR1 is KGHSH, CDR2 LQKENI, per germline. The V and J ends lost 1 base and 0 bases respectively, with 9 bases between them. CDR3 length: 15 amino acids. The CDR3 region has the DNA TGTGCCAGCTCACCACAGGGGGTGATGAACACTGAAGCTTTCTTT. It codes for CASSPQGVMNTEAFF.

The CDR3 DNA sequence: TGTGCCAGTAGGGCCGGGACAGGTTCCTACGAGCAGTACTTC. The encoded protein is CASRAGTGSYEQYF. This chain links TRBV19 with TRBJ2-7, with 8 bases aligning to TRBD1. Losses at the gene ends were 6 bases for V and 1 base for J; bases not matched to a gene: 5. The germline V gene has CDR1 LNHDA and CDR2 SQIVND (reference sequence). This CDR3 comprises 14 residues.

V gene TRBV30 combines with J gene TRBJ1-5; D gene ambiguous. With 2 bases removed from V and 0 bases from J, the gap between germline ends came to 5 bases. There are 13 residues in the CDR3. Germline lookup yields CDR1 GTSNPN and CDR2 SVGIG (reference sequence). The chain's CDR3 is CAWSSDSNQPQHF. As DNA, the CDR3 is TGTGCCTGGAGTAGCGATAGCAATCAGCCCCAGCATTTT.

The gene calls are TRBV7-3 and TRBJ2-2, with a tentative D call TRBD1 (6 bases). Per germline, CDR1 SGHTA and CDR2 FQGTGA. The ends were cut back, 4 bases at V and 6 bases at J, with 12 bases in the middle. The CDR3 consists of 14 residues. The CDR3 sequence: CASSSTGTPGELFF. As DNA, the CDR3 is TGTGCCAGCAGCTCCACAGGGACCCCCGGGGAGCTGTTTTTT. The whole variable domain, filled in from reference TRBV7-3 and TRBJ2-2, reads GAGVSQTPSNKVTEKGKYVELRCDPISGHTALYWYRQSLGQGPEFLIYFQGTGAADDSGLPNDRFFAVRPEGSVSTLKIQRTERGDSAVYLCASSSTGTPGELFFGEGSRLTVL.

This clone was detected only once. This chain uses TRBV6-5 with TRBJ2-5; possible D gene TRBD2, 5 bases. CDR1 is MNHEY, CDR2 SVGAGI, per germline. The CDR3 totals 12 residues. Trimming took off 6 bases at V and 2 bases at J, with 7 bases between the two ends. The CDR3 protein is CASSPGQETQYF. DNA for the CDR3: TGTGCCAGCAGCCCGGGACAAGAGACCCAGTACTTC.

In DNA form, the CDR3 reads TGTGCCAGCAGTTCCACACCGGGACAGGCTAACTATGGCTACACCTTC. It yields the protein CASSSTPGQANYGYTF. The rearrangement uses TRBV6-2 or TRBV6-3 and TRBJ1-2; 8 bases map to TRBD1. Looked up from germline, CDR1 is MNHEY and CDR2 is SVGEGT. The ends lost 4 bases at V and 0 bases at J; junction bases unmatched: 7. The CDR3 is made up of 16 amino acids.

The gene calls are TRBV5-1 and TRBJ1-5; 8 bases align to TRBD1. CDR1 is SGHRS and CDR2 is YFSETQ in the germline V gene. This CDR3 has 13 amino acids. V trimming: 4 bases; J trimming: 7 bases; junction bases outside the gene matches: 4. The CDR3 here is CASSPTGDQPQHF. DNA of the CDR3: TGCGCCAGCAGCCCGACAGGGGACCAGCCCCAGCATTTT.

The CDR3, as DNA: TGTGCCAGCAGCGTAGTAGTAGCGGGATCCCCAGATACGCAGTATTTT. Protein sequence: CASSVVVAGSPDTQYF. This sequence joins TRBV9 and TRBJ2-3; 8 bases agree with TRBD2. Germline CDR1 SGDLS, CDR2 YYNGEE. This CDR3 has 16 amino acids. Trimming removed 0 bases from V and 4 bases from J; junction bases left unmatched: 7.

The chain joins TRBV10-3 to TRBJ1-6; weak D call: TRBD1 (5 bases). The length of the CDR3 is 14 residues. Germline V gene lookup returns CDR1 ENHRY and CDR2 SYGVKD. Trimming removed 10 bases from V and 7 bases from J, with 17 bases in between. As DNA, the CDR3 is TGTGCCACCGCCGGCGGGACTGACAATTCACCCCTCCACTTT. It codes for CATAGGTDNSPLHF.

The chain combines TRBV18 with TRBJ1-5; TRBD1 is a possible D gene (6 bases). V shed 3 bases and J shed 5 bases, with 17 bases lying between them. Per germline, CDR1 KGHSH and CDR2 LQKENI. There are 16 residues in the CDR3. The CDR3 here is CASSPARGGLYQPQHF. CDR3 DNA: TGTGCCAGCTCACCTGCCAGGGGCGGACTCTATCAGCCCCAGCATTTT.

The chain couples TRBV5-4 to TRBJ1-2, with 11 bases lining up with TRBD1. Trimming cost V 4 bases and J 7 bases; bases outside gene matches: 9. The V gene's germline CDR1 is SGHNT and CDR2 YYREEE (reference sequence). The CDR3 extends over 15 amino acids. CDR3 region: CASSKQGQGASGYTF. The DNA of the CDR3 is TGTGCCAGCAGCAAACAAGGACAGGGGGCCTCTGGCTACACCTTC.

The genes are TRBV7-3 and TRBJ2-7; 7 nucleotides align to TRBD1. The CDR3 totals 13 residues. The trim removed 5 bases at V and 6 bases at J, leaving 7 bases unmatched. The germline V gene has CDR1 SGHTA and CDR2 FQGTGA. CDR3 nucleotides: TGTGCCAGCAGCGCCAGACAGGGCGGCGAGCAGTACTTC. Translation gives CASSARQGGEQYF. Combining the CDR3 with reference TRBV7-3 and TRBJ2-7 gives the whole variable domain GAGVSQTPSNKVTEKGKYVELRCDPISGHTALYWYRQSLGQGPEFLIYFQGTGAADDSGLPNDRFFAVRPEGSVSTLKIQRTERGDSAVYLCASSARQGGEQYFGPGTRLTVT.

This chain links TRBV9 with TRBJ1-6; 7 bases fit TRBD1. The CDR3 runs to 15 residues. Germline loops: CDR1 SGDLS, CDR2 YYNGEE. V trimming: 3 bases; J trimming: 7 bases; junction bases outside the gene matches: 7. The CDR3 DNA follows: TGTGCCAGCAGCGCCCCCGGGACAGAGAATTCACCCCTCCACTTT. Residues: CASSAPGTENSPLHF.

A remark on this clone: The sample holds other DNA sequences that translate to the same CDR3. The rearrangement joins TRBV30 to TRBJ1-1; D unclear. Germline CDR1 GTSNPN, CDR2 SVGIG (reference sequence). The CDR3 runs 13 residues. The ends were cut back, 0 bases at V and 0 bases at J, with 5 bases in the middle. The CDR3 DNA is TGTGCCTGGAGTGTTAACTTGAACACTGAAGCTTTCTTT. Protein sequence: CAWSVNLNTEAFF.

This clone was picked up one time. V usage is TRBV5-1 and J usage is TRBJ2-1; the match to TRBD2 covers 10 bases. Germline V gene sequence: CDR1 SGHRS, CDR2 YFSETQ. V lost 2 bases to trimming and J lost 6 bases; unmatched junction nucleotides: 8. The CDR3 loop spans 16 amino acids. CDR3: CASSLSGRAGLNEQFF. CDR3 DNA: TGCGCCAGCAGCTTAAGCGGGAGGGCAGGGCTCAATGAGCAGTTCTTC.

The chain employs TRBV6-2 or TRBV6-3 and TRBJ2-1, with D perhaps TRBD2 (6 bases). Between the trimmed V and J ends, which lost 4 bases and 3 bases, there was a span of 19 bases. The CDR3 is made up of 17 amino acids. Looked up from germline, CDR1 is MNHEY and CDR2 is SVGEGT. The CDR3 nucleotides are TGTGCCAGCAGTTTCCCTGTGCGGGGTTCCTTCTACAATGAGCAGTTCTTC. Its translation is CASSFPVRGSFYNEQFF.